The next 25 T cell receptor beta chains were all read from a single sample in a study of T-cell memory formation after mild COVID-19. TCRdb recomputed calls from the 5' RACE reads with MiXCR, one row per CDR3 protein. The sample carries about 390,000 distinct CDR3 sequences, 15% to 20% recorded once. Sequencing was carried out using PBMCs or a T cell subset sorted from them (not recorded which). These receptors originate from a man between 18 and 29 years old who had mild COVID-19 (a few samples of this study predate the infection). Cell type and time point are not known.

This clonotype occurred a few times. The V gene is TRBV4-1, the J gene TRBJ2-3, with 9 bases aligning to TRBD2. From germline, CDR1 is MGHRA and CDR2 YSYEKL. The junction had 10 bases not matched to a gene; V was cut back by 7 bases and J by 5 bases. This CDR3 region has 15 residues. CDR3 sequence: CASNPSGGLVDTQYF. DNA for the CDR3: TGCGCCAGCAATCCCAGCGGGGGGCTCGTAGATACGCAGTATTTT.

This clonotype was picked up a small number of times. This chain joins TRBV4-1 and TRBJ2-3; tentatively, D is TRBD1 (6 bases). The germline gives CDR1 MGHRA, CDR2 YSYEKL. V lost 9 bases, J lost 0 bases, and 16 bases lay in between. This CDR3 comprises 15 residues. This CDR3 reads CASRRTVQSTDTQYF. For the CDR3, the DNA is TGCGCCAGTCGACGGACAGTACAGAGCACAGATACGCAGTATTTT.

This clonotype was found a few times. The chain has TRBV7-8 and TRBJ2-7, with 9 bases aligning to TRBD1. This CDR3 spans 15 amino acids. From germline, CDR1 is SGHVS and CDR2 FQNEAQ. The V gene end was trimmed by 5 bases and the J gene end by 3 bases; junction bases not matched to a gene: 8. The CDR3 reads CASSITPGQGYEQYF. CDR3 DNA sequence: TGTGCCAGCAGCATCACCCCGGGACAGGGCTACGAGCAGTACTTC.

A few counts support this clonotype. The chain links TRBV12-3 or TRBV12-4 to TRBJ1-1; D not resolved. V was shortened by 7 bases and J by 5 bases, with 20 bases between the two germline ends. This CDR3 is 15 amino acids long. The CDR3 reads CASTDSGEGGTEAFF. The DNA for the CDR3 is TGTGCCAGCACCGATAGTGGGGAAGGAGGGACTGAAGCTTTCTTT.

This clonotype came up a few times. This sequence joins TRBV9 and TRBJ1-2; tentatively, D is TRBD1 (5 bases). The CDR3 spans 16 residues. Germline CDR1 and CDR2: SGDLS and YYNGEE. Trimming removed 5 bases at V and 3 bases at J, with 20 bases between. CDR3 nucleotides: TGTGCCAGCAGTGGAGCCGGGACCGGGGGTGACTATGGCTACACCTTC. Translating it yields CASSGAGTGGDYGYTF.

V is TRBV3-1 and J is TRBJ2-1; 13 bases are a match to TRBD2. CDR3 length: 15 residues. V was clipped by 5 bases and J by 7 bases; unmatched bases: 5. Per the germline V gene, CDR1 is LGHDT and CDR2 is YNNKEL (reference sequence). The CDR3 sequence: CASSGGLAGRNEQFF. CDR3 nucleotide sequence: TGTGCCAGCAGCGGGGGACTAGCGGGGCGGAATGAGCAGTTCTTC.

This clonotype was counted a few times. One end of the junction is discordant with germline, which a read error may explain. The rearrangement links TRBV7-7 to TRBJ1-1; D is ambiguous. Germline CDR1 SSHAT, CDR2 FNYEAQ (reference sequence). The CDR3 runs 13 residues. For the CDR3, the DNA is TGTGCTAGCAGCCCAGCAATAGGTGCTGAAGCTTTCTTT. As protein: CASSPAIGAEAFF.

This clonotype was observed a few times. CDR3 nucleotides: TGCGCCAGCAGCTTGGATCAGGGCCGTCTCTACGAGCAGTACTTC. It codes for CASSLDQGRLYEQYF. The gene calls are TRBV5-1 and TRBJ2-7, with TRBD1 as a possible D gene (5 bases). The V gene lost 0 bases and the J gene lost 3 bases, with 13 bases spanning the gap. The CDR3 contains 15 residues. The germline V gene encodes CDR1 SGHRS and CDR2 YFSETQ.

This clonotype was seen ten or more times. The CDR3 protein is CSALGPNTEAFF. CDR3 DNA: TGCAGTGCTTTGGGGCCTAACACTGAAGCTTTCTTT. The chain uses TRBV20-1 and TRBJ1-1; tentative D call: TRBD1 (5 bases). Germline V gene lookup returns CDR1 DFQATT and CDR2 SNEGSKA (reference sequence). This CDR3 comprises 12 residues. V lost 5 bases, J lost 2 bases, and 9 bases lay in between.

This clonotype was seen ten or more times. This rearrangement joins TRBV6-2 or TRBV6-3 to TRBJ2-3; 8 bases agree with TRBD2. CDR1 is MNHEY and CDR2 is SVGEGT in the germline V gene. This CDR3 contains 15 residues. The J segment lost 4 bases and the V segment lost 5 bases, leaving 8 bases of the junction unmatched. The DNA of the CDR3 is TGTGCCAGCAGTGCAACGGGACTAGTCCCAGATACGCAGTATTTT. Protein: CASSATGLVPDTQYF.

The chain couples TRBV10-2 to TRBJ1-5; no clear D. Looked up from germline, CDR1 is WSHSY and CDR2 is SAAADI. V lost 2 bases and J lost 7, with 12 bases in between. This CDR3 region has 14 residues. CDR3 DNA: TGCGCCAGCAGTGAGGCCCGGACCGCCCAGCCCCAGCATTTT. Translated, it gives CASSEARTAQPQHF.

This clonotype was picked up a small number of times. CDR3 region: CASSSRTGGDYEQYF. In DNA, the CDR3 is TGCGCCAGCAGCTCCAGGACAGGGGGAGACTACGAGCAGTACTTC. The chain has TRBV5-1 and TRBJ2-7, with 10 positions matching TRBD1. Germline V gene lookup returns CDR1 SGHRS and CDR2 YFSETQ. This CDR3 has 15 amino acids. The junction had 6 bases not matched to a gene; V was cut back by 3 bases and J by 3 bases.

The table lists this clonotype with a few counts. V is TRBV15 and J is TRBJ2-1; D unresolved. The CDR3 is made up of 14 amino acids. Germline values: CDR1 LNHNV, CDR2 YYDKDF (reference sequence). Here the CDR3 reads CASAGAISYNEQFF. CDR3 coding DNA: TGTGCTTCTGCCGGAGCGATCTCCTACAATGAGCAGTTCTTC.

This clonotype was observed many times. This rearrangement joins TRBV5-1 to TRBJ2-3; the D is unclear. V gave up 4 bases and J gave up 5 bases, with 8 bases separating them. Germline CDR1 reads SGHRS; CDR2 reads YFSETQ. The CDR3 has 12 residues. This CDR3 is CASSPTIDTQYF. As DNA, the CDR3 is TGCGCCAGCAGCCCAACTATAGATACGCAGTATTTT.

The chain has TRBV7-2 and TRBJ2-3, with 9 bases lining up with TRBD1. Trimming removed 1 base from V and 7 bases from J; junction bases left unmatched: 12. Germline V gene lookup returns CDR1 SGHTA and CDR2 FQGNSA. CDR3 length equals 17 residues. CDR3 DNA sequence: TGTGCCAGCAGCTTAGTTCCCGGGACAGGGACCTTTAATACGCAGTATTTT. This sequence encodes CASSLVPGTGTFNTQYF.

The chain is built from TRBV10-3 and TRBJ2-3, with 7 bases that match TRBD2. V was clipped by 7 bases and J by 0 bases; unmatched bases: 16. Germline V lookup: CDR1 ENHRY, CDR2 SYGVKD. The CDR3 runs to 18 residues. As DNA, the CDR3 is TGTGCCATCAAGCAGTTCCCCGGCGGGAGAACTAGCACAGATACGCAGTATTTT. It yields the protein CAIKQFPGGRTSTDTQYF.

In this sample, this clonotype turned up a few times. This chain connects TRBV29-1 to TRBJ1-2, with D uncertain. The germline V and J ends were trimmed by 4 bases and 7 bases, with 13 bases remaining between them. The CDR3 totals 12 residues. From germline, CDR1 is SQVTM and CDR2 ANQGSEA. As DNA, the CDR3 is TGCAGCGTTGGCGGCCTAAAGGGTGGCTACACCTTC. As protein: CSVGGLKGGYTF.

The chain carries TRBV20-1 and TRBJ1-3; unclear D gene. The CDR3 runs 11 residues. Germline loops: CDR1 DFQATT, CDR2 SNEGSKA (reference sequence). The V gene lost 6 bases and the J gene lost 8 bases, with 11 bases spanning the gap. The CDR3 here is CSAPGGDTIYF. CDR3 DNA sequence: TGCAGTGCCCCTGGAGGAGACACCATATATTTT.

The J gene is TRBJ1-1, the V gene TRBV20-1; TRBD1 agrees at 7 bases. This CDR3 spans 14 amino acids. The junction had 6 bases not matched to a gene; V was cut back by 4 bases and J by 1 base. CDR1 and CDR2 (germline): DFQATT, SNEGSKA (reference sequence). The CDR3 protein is CSATSGTANTEAFF. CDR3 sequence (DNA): TGCAGTGCTACTTCCGGGACAGCGAACACTGAAGCTTTCTTT.

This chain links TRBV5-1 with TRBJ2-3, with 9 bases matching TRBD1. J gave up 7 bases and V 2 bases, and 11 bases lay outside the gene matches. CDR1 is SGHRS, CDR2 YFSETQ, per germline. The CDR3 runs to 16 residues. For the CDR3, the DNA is TGCGCCAGCAGCTTTGAGTGGGGACAGGGAAGAAATACGCAGTATTTT. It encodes CASSFEWGQGRNTQYF.

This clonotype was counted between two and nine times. CDR3 DNA sequence: TGTGCCAGCCATGCGGGGACCTACGAGCAGTACGTC. Its protein product is CASHAGTYEQYV. The chain combines TRBV11-2 with TRBJ2-7, with D possibly matching TRBD2 (6 bases). Germline assignment: CDR1 SGHAT and CDR2 FQNNGV. V lost 8 bases and J 2 bases, leaving 10 bases between the germline ends. The CDR3 consists of 12 residues.

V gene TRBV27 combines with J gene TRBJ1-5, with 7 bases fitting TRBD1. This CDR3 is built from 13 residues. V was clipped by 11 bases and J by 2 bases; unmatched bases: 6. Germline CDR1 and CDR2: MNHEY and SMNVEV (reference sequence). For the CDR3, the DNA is TGTGCCGCAGGGGGGACAGGCAATCAGCCCCAGCATTTT. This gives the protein CAAGGTGNQPQHF.

The chain's CDR3 is CASSQDPQGRNSPLHF. The CDR3 nucleotides are TGCGCCAGCAGCCAGGACCCACAGGGACGGAATTCACCCCTCCACTTT. The J gene is TRBJ1-6, the V gene TRBV4-3, with a possible D match to TRBD1 (6 bases). V lost 3 bases to trimming and J lost 7 bases, with 16 bases between them. Germline CDR1 LGHNA, CDR2 YSLEER. This CDR3 contains 16 residues.

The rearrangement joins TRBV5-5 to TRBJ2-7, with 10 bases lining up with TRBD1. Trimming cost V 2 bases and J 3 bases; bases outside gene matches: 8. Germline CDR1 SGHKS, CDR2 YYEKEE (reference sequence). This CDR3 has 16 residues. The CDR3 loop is CASSFEGGQGHYEQYF. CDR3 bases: TGTGCCAGCAGCTTCGAGGGGGGACAGGGGCACTACGAGCAGTACTTC. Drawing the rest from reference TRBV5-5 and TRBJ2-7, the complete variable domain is DAGVTQSPTHLIKTRGQQVTLRCSPISGHKSVSWYQQVLGQGPQFIFQYYEKEERGRGNFPDRFSARQFPNYSSELNVNALLLGDSALYLCASSFEGGQGHYEQYFGPGTRLTVT.

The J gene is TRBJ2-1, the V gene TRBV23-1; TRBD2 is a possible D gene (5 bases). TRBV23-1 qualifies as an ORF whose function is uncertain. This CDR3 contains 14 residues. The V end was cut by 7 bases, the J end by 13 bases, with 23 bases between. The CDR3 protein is CASNPRPAEVPQFF. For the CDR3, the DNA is TGCGCCAGCAACCCGCGACCCGCGGAGGTACCACAGTTCTTC.